Below, one T cell receptor (beta chain) is given with its context. The data originate from a study of blood T cell repertoires in COVID-19. Study information: Sample material is recorded as cDNA or gDNA derived from T cells, B-cell-depleted T cells, or PBMCs.

Authors' methods: Estimation of nucleated cell counts was performed using reference gene primer amplification. Repertoires were generated with immunoSEQ multiplex PCR, while TCRdb's copy carries only in-frame clones and drops some. The DNA was the basis for D and trimming; V, J and clone size are from that table. Of approximately 170,000 clones detected, about 83% appear once; the ten largest clones hold roughly a fifth. With V trimmed by 0 bases and J by 5 bases, 9 bases remained unmatched. From germline, CDR1 is SGHRS and CDR2 YFSETQ. This CDR3 region has 16 residues. Sequencing was carried out using peripheral blood. This sequence originates from a woman in her seventies who had recovered from COVID-19. The chain carries TRBV5-1 and TRBJ2-5; 8 bases are a match to TRBD1. The CDR3: CASSLVSGGGGETQYF. CDR3 coding DNA: TGCGCCAGCAGCTTGGTGTCAGGGGGCGGTGGGGAGACCCAGTACTTC.